Listed below are T cell receptor beta chains from one sample, sequenced in a study of blood T cell repertoires in COVID-19. Produced via immunoSEQ multiplex PCR; TCRdb's table is partial and in-frame only. The data contain 490,000 or so clones, approximately 88% of them singletons. The sequenced sample was PBMCs or T cells enriched from blood (not recorded which). These receptors were obtained from a woman aged 40 to 55 who had recovered from COVID-19. CDR3s include the opening cysteine and the closing phenylalanine or tryptophan. The D gene is left open where the match is weak. Where a row states a size, it is once, few, many or the class of an expanded clone; other rows omit it.

J gene,V gene,clone size,D gene,CDR3 protein,CDR3 DNA
TRBJ1-2,TRBV11-3,.,.,CASSPRGGARYGYTF,TGTGCCAGCAGCCCCCGAGGGGGGGCCAGATATGGCTACACCTTC
TRBJ2-5,TRBV6-1,few,.,CASSEFRYGTQYF,TGTGCCAGCAGTGAATTTCGGTATGGGACCCAGTACTTC
TRBJ1-2,TRBV6-2/TRBV6-3,.,.,CASSSDNLPSNYGYTF,TGTGCCAGCAGTTCTGACAACCTTCCCTCTAACTATGGCTACACCTTC
TRBJ2-1,TRBV19,.,.,CATRSYVRFGSDEQFF,TGTGCCACCAGGTCCTACGTTCGATTTGGGTCGGATGAGCAGTTCTTC
TRBJ2-7,TRBV4-2,.,TRBD2,CASSQELAGPYEQYF,TGTGCCAGCAGCCAAGAACTAGCGGGGCCCTACGAGCAGTACTTC
TRBJ2-1,TRBV4-1,.,TRBD2,CASGKTSGSIGEQFF,TGCGCCAGCGGAAAAACTAGCGGGAGTATCGGTGAGCAGTTCTTC
TRBJ2-1,TRBV5-1,.,TRBD2,CASSLTLAGGPNEQFF,TGCGCCAGCAGCTTGACACTAGCGGGAGGGCCTAATGAGCAGTTCTTC
TRBJ1-2,TRBV15,few,TRBD1,CATSPLQGARGYTF,TGTGCCACCAGCCCCCTCCAGGGGGCGCGCGGCTACACCTTC
TRBJ1-1,TRBV20-1,.,.,CSARVVTEAFF,TGCAGTGCCAGGGTTGTCACTGAAGCTTTCTTT
TRBJ1-6,TRBV27,.,.,CASSTGQLYNSPLHF,TGTGCCAGCAGTACGGGACAACTCTATAATTCACCCCTCCACTTT
TRBJ1-3,TRBV11-3,.,TRBD1,CASSFGQAPLSGNTIYF,TGTGCCAGCAGTTTCGGACAGGCCCCTCTCTCTGGAAACACCATATATTTT
TRBJ2-1,TRBV5-4,.,.,CASSSLNEQFF,TGTGCCAGCAGCTCCTTAAATGAGCAGTTCTTC
TRBJ1-3,TRBV13,.,.,CASSSRGGRVYGNTIYF,TGTGCCAGCAGCTCTAGGGGTGGTCGGGTGTACGGAAACACCATATATTTT
TRBJ1-2,TRBV6-5,.,.,CASKAGQVLNYGYTF,TGTGCCAGCAAAGCAGGACAAGTCCTAAACTATGGCTACACCTTC
TRBJ2-7,TRBV13,once,.,CASSLGGRTSYEQYF,TGTGCCAGCAGCTTAGGGGGCAGAACTTCCTACGAGCAGTACTTC
TRBJ2-1,TRBV6-5,.,.,CASKVADGYGDEQFF,TGTGCCAGCAAGGTAGCGGACGGATACGGGGATGAGCAGTTCTTC
TRBJ2-3,TRBV20-1,.,.,CSAGDGYTQYF,TGCAGTGCGGGAGACGGGTATACGCAGTATTTT
TRBJ2-2,TRBV5-1,.,TRBD2,CASSPAGDPTGELFF,TGCGCCAGCAGCCCAGCGGGGGACCCTACCGGGGAGCTGTTTTTT
TRBJ2-7,TRBV5-6,.,.,CASSSPPGEQYF,TGTGCCAGCAGCTCCCCCCCGGGGGAGCAGTACTTC
TRBJ2-1,TRBV4-3,.,TRBD2,CASSQGLAGYNEQFF,TGCGCCAGCAGCCAAGGCCTAGCGGGGTACAATGAGCAGTTCTTC
TRBJ1-2,TRBV7-2,.,.,CASSLFKTHPAEGYTF,TGTGCCAGCAGCTTATTTAAAACACATCCGGCGGAAGGCTACACCTTC
TRBJ2-2,TRBV7-6,.,TRBD1,CASSFIGRGIAGELFF,TGTGCCAGCAGCTTCATTGGCAGGGGGATCGCAGGGGAGCTGTTTTTT
TRBJ2-7,TRBV25-1,.,.,CASSSLGGFYEQYF,TGTGCCAGCAGCTCCTTGGGGGGATTCTACGAGCAGTACTTC
TRBJ1-4,TRBV5-6,.,.,CASSYGVRNEKLFF,TGTGCCAGCAGCTACGGGGTGCGTAATGAAAAACTGTTTTTT
TRBJ1-2,TRBV27,.,.,CASSLVGAANYGYTF,TGTGCCAGCAGTTTAGTGGGGGCTGCTAACTATGGCTACACCTTC
TRBJ2-2,TRBV19,.,TRBD2,CASSTAGVYTGELFF,TGTGCCAGTAGTACGGCGGGAGTGTATACCGGGGAGCTGTTTTTT
TRBJ1-5,TRBV12-3/TRBV12-4,.,.,CASSWTDSQPQHF,TGTGCCAGCAGTTGGACAGATTCTCAGCCCCAGCATTTT
TRBJ1-2,TRBV5-5,once,.,CASSGGFLNYGYTF,TGTGCCAGCAGCGGGGGCTTTCTTAACTATGGCTACACCTTC